Here is one T cell receptor beta chain with its context. Its antigen is still unknown. This sample is part of a study of T cell responses to AZD1222 COVID-19 vaccine. The wider study: Second-dose timings of about 4 or about 12 weeks were pooled.

The study's findings and limits: Across the whole spike, CD4 TCRs peaked at regions 160-218 and 743-854. Baseline serostatus was positive in only 5 to 7 AZD1222 recipients.

Using immunoSEQ multiplex PCR, the repertoire was profiled, and TCRdb retains in-frame clones only, with some absent. The sample shows 130,000 to 150,000 clones, 92% of them seen only once. Germline V gene data show CDR1 as MNHEY and CDR2 as SVGAGI. After removal of 7 bases from V and 6 bases from J, the junction contained 3 bases not matched to a gene. This CDR3 is built from 13 residues. The sample here was peripheral blood, taken on day 0 of AZD1222 vaccination. The clonotype originates from an adult in good health. This chain connects TRBV6-5 to TRBJ1-6; 7 bases are shared with TRBD1. The CDR3 nucleotides are TGTGCCAGCACTCCAGGGGGTAATTCACCCCTCCACTTT. Protein product: CASTPGGNSPLHF.